Below are 14 T cell receptor beta chains sequenced from a single sample in a study of spatial heterogeneity in lung cancer. TCRdb analysed the 5' RACE reads with MiXCR anew, one entry per CDR3 protein. The sample records 90,000 to 95,000 distinct CDR3 sequences, about 12% being singletons. As for time point: sample taken at primary tumor resection. The sequenced material consisted of unsorted whole RNA from tumor, nontumor lung or frozen PBMC. The sample was PBMCs, taken at surgery. The receptors derive from a male donor with early-stage non-small cell lung cancer.

This clonotype appeared many times. The chain couples TRBV3-1 to TRBJ2-3; the D is unclear. V gave up 5 bases and J gave up 5 bases, with 2 bases separating them. The germline gives CDR1 LGHDT, CDR2 YNNKEL (reference sequence). The CDR3 covers 10 residues. As DNA, the CDR3 is TGTGCCAGCAGCGGAGATACGCAGTATTTT. Its translation is CASSGDTQYF.

This clonotype showed up just a few times. This chain connects TRBV5-4 to TRBJ2-5; 10 positions agree with TRBD2. Germline V lookup: CDR1 SGHNT, CDR2 YYREEE (reference sequence). The V segment lost 3 bases and the J segment 2 bases; nucleotides outside the gene matches: 4. There are 15 residues in the CDR3. The CDR3 spells CASSYGLAVQETQYF. The CDR3 DNA reads TGTGCCAGCAGCTATGGACTAGCGGTTCAAGAGACCCAGTACTTC. Supplemented by reference TRBV5-4 and TRBJ2-5, the full variable domain reads ETGVTQSPTHLIKTRGQQVTLRCSSQSGHNTVSWYQQALGQGPQFIFQYYREEENGRGNFPPRFSGLQFPNYSSELNVNALELDDSALYLCASSYGLAVQETQYFGPGTRLLVL.

This clonotype was seen repeatedly, ten times or more. The chain recombines TRBV23-1 with TRBJ2-1; possibly TRBD2 for D (6 bases). TRBV23-1 belongs to the ORF category, with a function that is uncertain. The CDR3 contains 15 residues. Trimming stripped 9 bases from V and 2 bases from J, with 17 bases between. The CDR3 protein is CARGVGGETYNEQFF. CDR3 nucleotides: TGCGCCAGGGGGGTGGGAGGAGAAACCTACAATGAGCAGTTCTTC.

There are many counts of this clonotype. The CDR3 sequence is CASSPLSDGRPNEQFF. CDR3 bases: TGCGCCAGCAGCCCACTTAGTGACGGGAGGCCTAATGAGCAGTTCTTC. This chain links TRBV5-1 with TRBJ2-1; TRBD2 matches at 7 bases. The CDR3 has 16 residues. V dropped 4 bases and J dropped 7; count of bases not matched to a gene: 14. Germline values: CDR1 SGHRS, CDR2 YFSETQ.

As to this clonotype: Being one base from a much bigger clone, this may be a read error. The chain links TRBV29-1 to TRBJ2-7; 8 positions match TRBD1. The J segment lost 8 bases and the V segment lost 6 bases, leaving 18 bases of the junction unmatched. Germline V gives CDR1 SQVTM, CDR2 ANQGSEA. This CDR3 is 15 amino acids long. The CDR3 DNA reads TGCAGCGTCGCGCCTTCGGGACAGGAGGGATACAAGCAGTACTTC. Translation: CSVAPSGQEGYKQYF.

This clonotype was observed a few times. The chain has TRBV7-9 and TRBJ2-5; perhaps TRBD2 as D (6 bases). V dropped 1 base and J dropped 6 bases, with 15 bases sitting between them. This CDR3 has 15 residues. The germline V gene has CDR1 SEHNR and CDR2 FQNEAQ (reference sequence). The CDR3 DNA follows: TGTGCCAGCAGCTTAGGAGGCGGGACTTCAAAGACCCAGTACTTC. It codes for CASSLGGGTSKTQYF. The full variable domain, rest sourced from reference TRBV7-9 and TRBJ2-5, is DTGVSQNPRHKITKRGQNVTFRCDPISEHNRLYWYRQTLGQGPEFLTYFQNEAQLEKSRLLSDRFSAERPKGSFSTLEIQRTEQGDSAMYLCASSLGGGTSKTQYFGPGTRLLVL.

This sequence joins TRBV6-2 or TRBV6-3 and TRBJ2-3; possible D gene TRBD1, 5 bases. Germline V gene sequence: CDR1 MNHEY, CDR2 SVGEGT. This CDR3 contains 14 residues. Trimming took 2 bases from V and 3 from J, leaving 9 bases between them. CDR3 DNA sequence: TGTGCCAGCAGTTACAGAAAGGGGACAGATACGCAGTATTTT. It yields the protein CASSYRKGTDTQYF.

With regard to this clonotype: A single base separates this from a much larger clone, so it may be a read error. The chain recombines TRBV5-5 with TRBJ1-6; no reliable D call. Trimming stripped 4 bases from V and 10 bases from J, with 15 bases between. CDR1 and CDR2 (germline): SGHKS, YYEKEE (reference sequence). The CDR3 runs 14 residues. DNA of the CDR3: TGTGCCAGCAGCCCGAACAGCCTAGCCTCACCCCTCCACTTT. Residues: CASSPNSLASPLHF. The full variable domain, with the rest looked up from reference TRBV5-5 and TRBJ1-6, is DAGVTQSPTHLIKTRGQQVTLRCSPISGHKSVSWYQQVLGQGPQFIFQYYEKEERGRGNFPDRFSARQFPNYSSELNVNALLLGDSALYLCASSPNSLASPLHFGNGTRLTVT.

This clonotype was counted a few times. The chain couples TRBV27 to TRBJ1-5; D might be TRBD1 (6 bases). The germline V gene has CDR1 MNHEY and CDR2 SMNVEV (reference sequence). Trimming left V 5 bases short and J 3 bases short, with 14 bases between. The CDR3 has 15 residues. The CDR3: CASSPPRDTNQPQHF. CDR3 DNA sequence: TGTGCCAGCAGTCCCCCCCGGGACACCAATCAGCCCCAGCATTTT.

This clonotype appeared a few times. V and J are TRBV7-6 and TRBJ1-2; D is unclear. This CDR3 contains 14 residues. V was clipped by 5 bases and J by 2 bases, with 12 bases between them. Per germline, CDR1 SGHVS and CDR2 FNYEAQ. CDR3 residues: CASSPTAGNYGYTF. In DNA, the CDR3 is TGTGCCAGCAGCCCCACCGCGGGAAACTATGGCTACACCTTC.

This clonotype was seen a handful of times. J is TRBJ2-1 and V is TRBV5-1; D might be TRBD2 (5 bases). The V end was cut by 0 bases, the J end by 4 bases, with 20 bases between. Per the germline V gene, CDR1 is SGHRS and CDR2 is YFSETQ. There are 18 residues in the CDR3. As DNA, the CDR3 is TGCGCCAGCAGCTTGGATGATCGGACTCCTCGACTATACAATGAGCAGTTCTTC. The encoded protein is CASSLDDRTPRLYNEQFF.

The table lists this clonotype with a few counts. The V gene is TRBV7-9, the J gene TRBJ2-7; D remains unclear. V lost 7 bases, J lost 1 base, and 11 bases lay in between. From germline, CDR1 is SEHNR and CDR2 FQNEAQ (reference sequence). This CDR3 is built from 13 residues. In nucleotides, the CDR3 is TGTGCCAGCACCTCTTGGGGTTCCTACGAGCAGTACTTC. Its protein product is CASTSWGSYEQYF.

Concerning this clonotype itself: The junction and the germline gene differ at one end; a read error may be behind it. The CDR3 protein is CATIRARENTYEQYF. Written as DNA, the CDR3 is TGTGCCACCATCAGAGCCCGGGAGAACACCTACGAGCAGTACTTC. V is TRBV15 and J is TRBJ2-7; possible D gene TRBD2, 6 bases. The CDR3 consists of 15 residues. Germline loops: CDR1 LNHNV, CDR2 YYDKDF (reference sequence).

The chain is built from TRBV6-1 and TRBJ2-3; TRBD1 matches 7 bases. Germline V gene data show CDR1 as MNHNS and CDR2 as SASEGT. The V segment lost 4 bases and the J segment 1 base; nucleotides outside the gene matches: 2. The CDR3 spans 14 residues. CDR3 protein: CASSGQGRTDTQYF. The CDR3 DNA follows: TGTGCCAGCAGTGGACAGGGACGCACAGATACGCAGTATTTT.